These 23 T cell receptor beta chains share one sample of origin, sequenced in a study of T and B cells in COVID-19 patients. From blood, about 250-500 ng of genomic DNA served as TRB template. TRB rearrangements were amplified by multiplex PCR with BIOMED2 TRB-A/B primers. One entry per CDR3 protein, called by TCRdb with MiXCR from the multiplex PCR reads. The table has around 6,700 distinct CDR3 sequences, approximately 24% seen once; the top ten hold 11%. Sequenced input: blood. The source of these receptors is a human donor with active COVID-19.

This clonotype appeared many times. This chain joins TRBV27 and TRBJ2-3; 13 bases agree with TRBD2. With 5 bases clipped from V and 2 bases from J, the junction kept 13 bases outside the gene matches. The germline V gene encodes CDR1 MNHEY and CDR2 SMNVEV (reference sequence). The CDR3 covers 19 residues. The CDR3, as DNA: TGTGCCAGCAGTCAAACTCCTCCGGGACTAGCGGGGATCACAGATACGCAGTATTTT. Protein: CASSQTPPGLAGITDTQYF.

The genes are TRBV5-4 and TRBJ1-2, with TRBD1 as a possible D gene (5 bases). The CDR3 is made up of 16 amino acids. Germline-derived CDR1 and CDR2 are SGHNT and YYREEE (reference sequence). The germline V and J ends were trimmed by 4 bases and 0 bases, with 16 bases remaining between them. CDR3 region: CASSQGRTGANYGYTF. Written as DNA, the CDR3 is TGTGCCAGCAGCCAAGGACGCACAGGAGCTAACTATGGCTACACCTTC.

This clonotype qualifies as medium-sized. The chain is built from TRBV27 and TRBJ2-1; 13 nucleotides align to TRBD2. The germline gives CDR1 MNHEY, CDR2 SMNVEV (reference sequence). This CDR3 comprises 15 residues. V gave up 6 bases and J gave up 8 bases; unmatched junction bases: 7. CDR3: CASSEGLAGSDEQFF. Here the CDR3 DNA reads TGTGCCAGCAGCGAGGGACTAGCGGGAAGCGATGAGCAGTTCTTC.

This clonotype is categorized as medium-sized. The chain joins TRBV29-1 to TRBJ2-1; D not resolved. The V end lost 3 bases, the J end lost 3 bases, and 9 bases lay between the germline ends. The CDR3 extends over 13 amino acids. From germline, CDR1 is SQVTM and CDR2 ANQGSEA. For the CDR3, the DNA is TGCAGCGTTGAGACGGATAGCTACAATGAGCAGTTCTTC. It codes for CSVETDSYNEQFF.

The chain links TRBV5-1 to TRBJ1-4; 7 bases line up with TRBD1. CDR3 size: 14 residues. Germline trimming cut 4 bases from V and 6 bases from J; bases unmatched to any gene: 6. CDR1 SGHRS and CDR2 YFSETQ come from the germline V gene. CDR3 protein: CASSLKGADEKLFF. As DNA, the CDR3 is TGCGCCAGCAGCCTCAAGGGGGCAGATGAAAAACTGTTTTTT.

The V call is TRBV11-3, the J call TRBJ1-5; D remains ambiguous. Germline V CDR1 and CDR2: SGHNT, YENEEA. This CDR3 is 12 amino acids long. V was trimmed by 8 bases and J by 9 bases, leaving 14 bases between them. The CDR3 protein is CASRDPKGPQHF. The CDR3 DNA is TGTGCCAGCCGGGATCCCAAGGGGCCCCAGCATTTT.

There are a few counts of this clonotype. The J gene is TRBJ2-7, the V gene TRBV24-1; 11 bases are a match to TRBD2. V was clipped by 2 bases and J by 6 bases; unmatched bases: 11. Germline CDR1 and CDR2: KGHDR and SFDVKD. CDR3 length: 17 residues. In DNA form, the CDR3 reads TGTGCCACCAGTGATTCGGGGACTAGCGGCCCAGGGGGCGAGCAGTACTTC. It encodes CATSDSGTSGPGGEQYF.

A few counts support this clonotype. The chain links TRBV4-3 to TRBJ2-7; D is unclear. Germline CDR1 and CDR2: LGHNA and YSLEER. V was pared by 3 bases and J by 3 bases, with 9 bases between. The CDR3 length is 13 residues. CDR3 sequence: CASSHRVSYEQYF. In nucleotides, the CDR3 is TGCGCCAGCAGCCACCGTGTTAGCTACGAGCAGTACTTC.

Judged by abundance, this clonotype is medium-sized. The CDR3 nucleotides read TGTGCCAGCAGCTTAATGGCCGGGGAAAAACTGTTTTTT. Its translation is CASSLMAGEKLFF. This chain connects TRBV11-3 to TRBJ1-4; D remains unclear. Germline CDR1 and CDR2: SGHNT and YENEEA. Trimming left V 2 bases short and J 8 bases short, with 9 bases between. The CDR3 spans 13 residues.

The V and J genes are TRBV10-2 and TRBJ1-2; perhaps TRBD1 as D (5 bases). This CDR3 comprises 13 residues. The V end lost 10 bases, the J end lost 5 bases, and 17 bases lay between the germline ends. Germline V gene sequence: CDR1 WSHSY, CDR2 SAAADI. The CDR3 reads CATSRDGPYGYTF. As DNA, the CDR3 is TGCGCCACCAGCCGGGACGGACCTTATGGCTACACCTTC.

The chain is built from TRBV7-2 and TRBJ2-7; 12 positions agree with TRBD2. Germline V gives CDR1 SGHTA, CDR2 FQGNSA. The junction had 8 bases not matched to a gene; V was cut back by 6 bases and J by 5 bases. CDR3 length equals 15 residues. The CDR3 coding sequence is TGTGCCAGCAGGAGGGTGACTAGCGGGAGCCACGAGCAGTACTTC. This gives the protein CASRRVTSGSHEQYF.

In its sample, this clonotype ranks as medium-sized. V gene TRBV29-1 combines with J gene TRBJ2-3; TRBD1 matches at 11 bases. Unmatched junction bases numbered 7, after V lost 7 bases and J lost 4 bases. Germline V gene data show CDR1 as SQVTM and CDR2 as ANQGSEA. There are 14 residues in the CDR3. Here the CDR3 reads CSAKRDRGADTQYF. CDR3 sequence (DNA): TGCAGCGCAAAACGGGACAGGGGGGCAGATACGCAGTATTTT.

This clonotype came up a few times. J is TRBJ2-7 and V is TRBV6-2 or TRBV6-3; TRBD1 matches at 7 bases. Unmatched junction bases numbered 10, after V lost 4 bases and J lost 4 bases. CDR3 length: 15 residues. CDR1 and CDR2 from the germline V gene are MNHEY and SVGEGT. CDR3 sequence: CASSFNRGHNYEQYF. In DNA form, the CDR3 reads TGTGCCAGCAGTTTCAACAGGGGCCATAATTACGAGCAGTACTTC.

The V call is TRBV6-4, the J call TRBJ2-2; D remains unclear. V was shortened by 0 bases and J by 1 base, with 6 bases between the two germline ends. Germline values: CDR1 MRHNA, CDR2 SNTAGT. The CDR3 spans 15 residues. CDR3: CASSDSRQNTGELFF. DNA for the CDR3: TGTGCCAGCAGTGACTCACGGCAGAACACCGGGGAGCTGTTTTTT.

The chain carries TRBV5-1 and TRBJ1-2; TRBD1 matches at 9 bases. The trim removed 0 bases at V and 5 bases at J, leaving 2 bases unmatched. Germline V CDR1 and CDR2: SGHRS, YFSETQ. This CDR3 contains 14 residues. CDR3 nucleotide sequence: TGCGCCAGCAGCTTGGAGGGACAGGGTTATGGCTACACCTTC. Amino acids: CASSLEGQGYGYTF. Full variable domain (missing parts from reference TRBV5-1 and TRBJ1-2): KAGVTQTPRYLIKTRGQQVTLSCSPISGHRSVSWYQQTPGQGLQFLFEYFSETQRNKGNFPGRFSGRQFSNSRSEMNVSTLELGDSALYLCASSLEGQGYGYTFGSGTRLTVV.

This clonotype came up a few times. The gene calls are TRBV5-6 and TRBJ1-2; weak D call: TRBD1 (5 bases). This CDR3 is built from 12 residues. Per the germline V gene, CDR1 is SGHDT and CDR2 is YYEEEE. Trimming took 3 bases from V and 8 from J, leaving 11 bases between them. CDR3 in amino acids: CASSWRGAGYTF. CDR3 nucleotides: TGTGCCAGCAGCTGGAGAGGGGCGGGCTACACCTTC. The entire variable domain, with the rest obtained from reference TRBV5-6 and TRBJ1-2, is as follows: DAGVTQSPTHLIKTRGQQVTLRCSPKSGHDTVSWYQQALGQGPQFIFQYYEEEERQRGNFPDRFSGHQFPNYSSELNVNALLLGDSALYLCASSWRGAGYTFGSGTRLTVV.

The chain employs TRBV11-3 and TRBJ2-5; D unresolved. The CDR3 sequence is 15 residues long. The germline gives CDR1 SGHNT, CDR2 YENEEA. Trimming took off 1 base at V and 1 base at J, with 10 bases between the two ends. In nucleotides, the CDR3 is TGTGCCAGCAGCTTAGGGTCTAGATCCCAAGAGACCCAGTACTTC. Amino acids: CASSLGSRSQETQYF.

V gene TRBV6-5 combines with J gene TRBJ1-5; D might be TRBD1 (5 bases). The CDR3 totals 14 residues. Germline V CDR1 and CDR2: MNHEY, SVGAGI. Trimming shortened V by 5 bases and J by 4 bases, and 12 bases separated the two germline ends. The CDR3 reads CASSGTPRNQPQHF. For the CDR3, the DNA is TGTGCCAGCAGTGGGACTCCAAGAAATCAGCCCCAGCATTTT.

By share, this clonotype counts as medium-sized. The gene calls are TRBV12-3 or TRBV12-4 and TRBJ2-6, with 7 bases identical to TRBD1. This CDR3 region has 15 residues. V dropped 5 bases and J dropped 0; count of bases not matched to a gene: 1. In nucleotides, the CDR3 is TGTGCCAGCAGTCGGACAGGCTCTGGGGCCAACGTCCTGACTTTC. This gives the protein CASSRTGSGANVLTF.

Of note for this clonotype: In this CDR3 the conserved last residue, phenylalanine or tryptophan, is missing, so a read error is likely. Because the CDR3's place on the DNA is in doubt, the DNA is left out and the CDR3 is given as listed by TCRdb. The CDR3 sequence: CASSLVGQ. The chain recombines TRBV5-6 with TRBJ2-6; the table's TRBD1 call for D was not verified on the DNA. Germline CDR1 SGHDT, CDR2 YYEEEE. Both ends counted, the CDR3 spans 8 residues.

V and J are TRBV9 and TRBJ1-6; tentatively, D is TRBD1 (6 bases). Trimming shortened V by 4 bases and J by 0 bases, and 20 bases separated the two germline ends. Per germline, CDR1 SGDLS and CDR2 YYNGEE. The CDR3 runs to 19 residues. The CDR3 sequence is CASSLLPGGLSSYNSPLHF. In DNA, the CDR3 is TGTGCCAGCAGCCTCCTTCCTGGGGGGCTAAGCTCCTATAATTCACCCCTCCACTTT.

The rearrangement joins TRBV5-6 to TRBJ1-5; 9 bases line up with TRBD1. Germline values: CDR1 SGHDT, CDR2 YYEEEE. After removal of 0 bases from V and 3 bases from J, the junction contained 4 bases not matched to a gene. The CDR3 is made up of 16 amino acids. The CDR3 region has the DNA TGTGCCAGCAGCTTGGCCAGGACAGGGGTCAATCAGCCCCAGCATTTT. Residues: CASSLARTGVNQPQHF.

The sample holds a few counts of this clonotype. The gene calls are TRBV12-3 or TRBV12-4 and TRBJ1-2; 7 nucleotides align to TRBD1. J was trimmed by 5 bases and V by 6 bases; bases with no gene match: 12. This CDR3 region has 15 residues. The CDR3 DNA reads as TGTGCCAGCAGCACACTTCGACAGGGCCTTTATGGCTACACCTTC. Protein product: CASSTLRQGLYGYTF.